This TCR beta chain was sequenced for a study of response to subunit inactivated influenza vaccine (dated by TCRdb to 2017 to 2018). For the wider study: To follow how T cells responded to a trivalent subunit inactivated influenza vaccine, the researchers relied on deep quantitative profiling of the T cell receptor repertoire.

Broad study findings and their caveats: It was suggested by the authors that each seasonal influenza vaccination may recruit only a limited number of new T cells.

The protocol used for the library was RT-PCR. The instrument given in TCRdb is Illumina HiSeq 2500. TCRdb reworked the public reads: Q25 trimming with fastp, MiXCR clone assembly, productive beta chains retained. Duplicate CDR3 protein sequences are folded into a single record with the most common DNA and genes. For this sample there are a few hundred thousand distinct CDR3 sequences; about 20% appear just once. Jointly, the top ten make up about a tenth of the sample. This clonotype showed up just a few times. The clone's antigen remains unknown. No base-level quality is on record; no much larger clone is a single base apart. From the cysteine up to the phenylalanine, the CDR3 has a length of 15 residues. Only the CDR3 portion is preserved as DNA: 45 bases, with reading frame beginning at the first base. V is cut back by 4 bases and J by 3 bases, with 8 bases in the junction unmatched. Sequences DFQATT (CDR1) and SNEGSKA (CDR2) are obtained from the germline V gene (reference sequence).

The source of this sequence is a man aged 50-75 years who received an inactivated influenza vaccine. Donor details come from another sample of the same person, matched by shared clones. The starting material was PBMCs from blood, obtained less than 22 months after vaccination. The chain is made from TRBV20-1 and TRBJ1-5; 8 junctional bases match TRBD1. The DNA sequence is as follows: TGCAGTGCTAATACCGGACAGGGTTACAATCAGCCCCAGCATTTT. Its protein is CSANTGQGYNQPQHF.